The sequence of this TCR beta chain was determined in a study of spatial heterogeneity in lung cancer. Study at large: Alpha-chain sequences were consistently detected in smaller numbers than beta-chain sequences. Across tumor regions, counts of TCR transcripts showed a strong correlation with a T cell module score derived from matched bulk RNA-seq. Study-wide findings and caveats: Tracking of tumor mutation counts was seen in expanded intratumoral alpha and beta TCR counts.

Every molecule of TCR cDNA had its own unique molecular identifier. In TCRdb, the 5' RACE reads were re-called with MiXCR into one record per CDR3 protein. The repertoire consists of several thousand distinct CDR3 sequences, with around 15% occurring once and the leading ten covering roughly 10%. Germline values: CDR1 SEHNR, CDR2 FQNEAQ (reference sequence). Trimming stripped 2 bases from V and 7 bases from J, with 14 bases between. The CDR3 is made up of 15 amino acids. Time point denoted: sample taken at primary tumor resection. The input material, whole RNA from tumor, nontumor lung or frozen PBMC, was sequenced unsorted. Judged by abundance, this clonotype is medium-sized (0.01 to 0.1%). The antigen remains undetermined.

This receptor was taken from a female donor with early-stage non-small cell lung cancer. This specimen consisted of lung tumor tissue, obtained at surgery. This chain uses TRBV7-9 with TRBJ1-4; perhaps TRBD1 as D (6 bases). The CDR3 sequence: CASSLTGTRSEKLFF. CDR3 DNA: TGTGCCAGCAGCTTAACGGGGACAAGGAGTGAAAAACTGTTTTTT.